The source of this T cell receptor beta chain is a study of blood T cell repertoires in COVID-19 (dated by TCRdb to the early 2020s). Looking at the study overall: Samples from collaborators originated in the United States, Italy and Spain and spanned both the acute and convalescent phases of COVID-19. HLA class I and class II types, where available, came from metadata supplied by the sample provider rather than from assay-based typing. The sample metadata nearly always contained a de-identified subject ID, COVID-19 status, age in years and sex. The material from the prospective study consisted of cDNA or gDNA derived from T cells, B-cell-depleted T cells, or PBMCs. Subjects who had been exposed to COVID-19, were actively infected with it, or had recovered from it provided the deeply sampled blood TCRbeta repertoires that made up the dataset. The repertoires were released in a freely available public database intended as a resource for research on the immune response to SARS-CoV-2. The samples were drawn from the first 160 participants of the ongoing ImmuneRACE study and from roughly 1,300 subjects provided by 6 global collaborators. Overall study results and their limits: Clinical and demographic metadata were provided uncurated, with the amount varying by source and participant.

There are 16 amino acids in the CDR3, from cysteine to phenylalanine inclusive. The read is trimmed to its CDR3 DNA, 48 bases read in frame from base 1. Between the V and J ends, shortened by 2 bases and 1 base respectively, the junction contains 12 bases. CDR1 and CDR2 are read off the germline V gene (reference sequence) as LNHDA and SQIVND. TCRbeta CDR3 regions were amplified from genomic DNA using the immunoSEQ Assay, a bias-controlled multiplex PCR. From the authors' description of their analysis: The number of nucleated cells in each sample was estimated from the amplification of reference gene primers within the assay. Sequence reads were collapsed and filtered to measure the absolute abundance of every unique TCRbeta CDR3 rearrangement. For each sample, productive Simpson clonality was calculated as the square root of Simpson's diversity index across productive rearrangements. Entries here come from immuneACCESS through TCRdb and include only in-frame sequences with V and J called. Some clones fail to appear in such tables; in the studies checked, an unresolved V gene covers under half of the shortfall, and the cause of the remainder is unknown. That table furnishes V, J and clone size, whereas the DNA furnished D and trimming. Recorded for this sample are over 90,000 clones; about nine tenths of them occurred a single time. The ten largest clones add up to 4.5% to 5.5% of the sample.

Notes on this clone: The antigen this receptor binds is unknown. The sample holds no much larger clone one base away, and base qualities are not on file.

Collaborating institutions collected whole blood in K2EDTA tubes following their own protocols. Collaborator samples were shipped for TCRbeta analysis as frozen whole blood, isolated PBMCs, or DNA extracted from either sample type. This clonotype was sampled from a man aged 50-60 years with acute or convalescent COVID-19. The specimen sequenced was peripheral blood. This sequence uses TRBV19 and TRBJ2-1, with the D gene uncertain. The nucleotide sequence reads TGTGCCAGTAGTATAAGGCTGCCAGGATCCTACAATGAGCAGTTCTTC. Protein translation: CASSIRLPGSYNEQFF.